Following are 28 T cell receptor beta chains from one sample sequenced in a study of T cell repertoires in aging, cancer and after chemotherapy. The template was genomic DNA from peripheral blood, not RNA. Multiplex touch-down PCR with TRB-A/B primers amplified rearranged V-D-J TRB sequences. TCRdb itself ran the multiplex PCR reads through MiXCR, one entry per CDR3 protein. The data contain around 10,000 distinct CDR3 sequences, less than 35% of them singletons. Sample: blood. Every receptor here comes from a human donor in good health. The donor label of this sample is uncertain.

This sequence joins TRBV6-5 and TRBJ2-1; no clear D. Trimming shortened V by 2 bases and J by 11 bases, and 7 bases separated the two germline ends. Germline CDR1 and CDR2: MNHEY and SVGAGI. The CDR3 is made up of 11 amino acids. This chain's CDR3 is CASSYTQQQFF. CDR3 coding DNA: TGTGCCAGCAGTTACACCCAGCAGCAGTTCTTC.

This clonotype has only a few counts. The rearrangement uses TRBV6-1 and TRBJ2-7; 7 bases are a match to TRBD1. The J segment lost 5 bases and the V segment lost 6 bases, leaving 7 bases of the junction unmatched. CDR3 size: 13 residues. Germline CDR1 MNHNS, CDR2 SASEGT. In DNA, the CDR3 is TGTGCCAGCAGCCACTCAGGGGGAAACGAGCAGTACTTC. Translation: CASSHSGGNEQYF.

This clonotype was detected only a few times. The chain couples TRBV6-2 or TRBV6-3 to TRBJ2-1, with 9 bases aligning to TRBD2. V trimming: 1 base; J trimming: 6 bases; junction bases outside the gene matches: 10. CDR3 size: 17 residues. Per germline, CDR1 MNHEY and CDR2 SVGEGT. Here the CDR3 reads CASSYWVAGGQSNEQFF. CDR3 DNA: TGTGCCAGCAGTTACTGGGTGGCGGGAGGGCAGAGCAATGAGCAGTTCTTC.

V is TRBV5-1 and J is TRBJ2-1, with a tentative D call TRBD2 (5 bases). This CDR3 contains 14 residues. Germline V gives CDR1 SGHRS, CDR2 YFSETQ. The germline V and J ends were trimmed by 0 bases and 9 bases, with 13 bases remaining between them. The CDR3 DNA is TGCGCCAGCAGCTTGGGCGGGCCGGAAAGTGAGCAGTTCTTC. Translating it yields CASSLGGPESEQFF.

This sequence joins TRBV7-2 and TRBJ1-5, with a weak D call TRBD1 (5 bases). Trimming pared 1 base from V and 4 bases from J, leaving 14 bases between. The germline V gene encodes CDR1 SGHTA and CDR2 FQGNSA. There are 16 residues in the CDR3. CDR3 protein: CASSLGGAKGNQPQHF. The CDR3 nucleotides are TGTGCCAGCAGCTTAGGAGGGGCGAAGGGGAATCAGCCCCAGCATTTT. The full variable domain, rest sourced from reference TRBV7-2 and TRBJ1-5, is GAGVSQSPSNKVTEKGKDVELRCDPISGHTALYWYRQSLGQGLEFLIYFQGNSAPDKSGLPSDRFSAERTGGSVSTLTIQRTQQEDSAVYLCASSLGGAKGNQPQHFGDGTRLSIL.

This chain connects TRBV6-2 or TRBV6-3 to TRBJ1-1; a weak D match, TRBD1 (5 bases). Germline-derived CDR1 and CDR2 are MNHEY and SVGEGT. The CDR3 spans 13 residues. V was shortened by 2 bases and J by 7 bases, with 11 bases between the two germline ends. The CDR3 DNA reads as TGTGCCAGCAGTTACCAGGGTTTCGGTGAAGCTTTCTTT. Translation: CASSYQGFGEAFF.

This CDR3 is CASSYSNTGLAPLSSYEQYF. The CDR3 DNA reads as TGTGCCAGCAGTTACTCCAACACTGGACTAGCCCCTCTTTCATCCTACGAGCAGTACTTC. This sequence joins TRBV6-6 and TRBJ2-7; 8 bases align to TRBD2. The CDR3 is 20 amino acids. Germline V CDR1 and CDR2: MNHNY, SVGAGI (reference sequence). V lost 0 bases, J lost 1 base, and 17 bases stayed unmatched.

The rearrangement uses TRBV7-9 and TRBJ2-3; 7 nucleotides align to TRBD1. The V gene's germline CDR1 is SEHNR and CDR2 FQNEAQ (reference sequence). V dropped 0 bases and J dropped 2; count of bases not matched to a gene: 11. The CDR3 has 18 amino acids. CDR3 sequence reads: CASSLADWDRGYTDTQYF. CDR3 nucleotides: TGTGCCAGCAGCTTAGCCGATTGGGACAGAGGTTACACAGATACGCAGTATTTT.

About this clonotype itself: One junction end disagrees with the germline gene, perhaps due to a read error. CDR3 nucleotide sequence: TGTGCCAGAAGCTTGGCGGGGCAGGGGGACCAAGAGACCCAGTACTTC. It specifies CARSLAGQGDQETQYF. This sequence joins TRBV5-6 and TRBJ2-5; perhaps TRBD1 as D (7 bases). The CDR3 is made up of 16 amino acids. Germline V gives CDR1 SGHDT, CDR2 YYEEEE.

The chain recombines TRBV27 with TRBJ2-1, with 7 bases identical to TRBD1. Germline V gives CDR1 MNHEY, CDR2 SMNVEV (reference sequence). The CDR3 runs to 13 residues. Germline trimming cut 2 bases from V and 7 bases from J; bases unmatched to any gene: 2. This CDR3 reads CASSLSRGNEQFF. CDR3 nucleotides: TGTGCCAGCAGTTTAAGCAGGGGGAATGAGCAGTTCTTC.

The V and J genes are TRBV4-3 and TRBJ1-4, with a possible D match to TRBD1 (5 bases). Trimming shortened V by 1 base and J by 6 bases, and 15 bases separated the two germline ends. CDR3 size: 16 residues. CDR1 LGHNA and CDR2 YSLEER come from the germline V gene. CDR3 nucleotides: TGCGCCAGCAGCCAAGTCGTCGCAGGGAACGATGAAAAACTGTTTTTT. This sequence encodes CASSQVVAGNDEKLFF.

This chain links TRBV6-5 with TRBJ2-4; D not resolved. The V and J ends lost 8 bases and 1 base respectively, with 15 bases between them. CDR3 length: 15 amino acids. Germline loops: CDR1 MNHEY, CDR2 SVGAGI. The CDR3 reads CASCPNPVAKNIQYF. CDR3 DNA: TGTGCCAGCTGCCCCAACCCAGTTGCCAAAAACATTCAGTACTTC.

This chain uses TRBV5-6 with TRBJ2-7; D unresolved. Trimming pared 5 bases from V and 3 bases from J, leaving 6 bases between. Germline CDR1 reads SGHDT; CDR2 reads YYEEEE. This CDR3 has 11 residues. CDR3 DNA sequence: TGTGCCAGCAGTCCACACTACGAGCAGTACTTC. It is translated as CASSPHYEQYF.

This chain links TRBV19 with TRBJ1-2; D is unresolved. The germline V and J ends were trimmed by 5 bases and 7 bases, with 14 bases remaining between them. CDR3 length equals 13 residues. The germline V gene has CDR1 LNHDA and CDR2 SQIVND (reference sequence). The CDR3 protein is CASSARRVSGYTF. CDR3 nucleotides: TGTGCCAGTAGTGCAAGAAGGGTCTCTGGCTACACCTTC.

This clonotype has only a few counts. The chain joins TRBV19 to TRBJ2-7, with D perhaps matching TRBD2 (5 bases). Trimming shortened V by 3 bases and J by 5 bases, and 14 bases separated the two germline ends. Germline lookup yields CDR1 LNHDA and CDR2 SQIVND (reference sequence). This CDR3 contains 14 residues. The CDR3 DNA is TGTGCCAGTAGTATCAGTCTCCGGGGAGACGAGCAGTACTTC. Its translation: CASSISLRGDEQYF.

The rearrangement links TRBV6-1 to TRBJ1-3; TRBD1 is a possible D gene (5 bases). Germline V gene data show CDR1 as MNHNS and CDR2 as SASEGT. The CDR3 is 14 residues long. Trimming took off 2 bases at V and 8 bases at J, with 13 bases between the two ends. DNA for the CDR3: TGTGCCAGCAGTGAAACGGGGGGATTGGACACCATATATTTT. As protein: CASSETGGLDTIYF.

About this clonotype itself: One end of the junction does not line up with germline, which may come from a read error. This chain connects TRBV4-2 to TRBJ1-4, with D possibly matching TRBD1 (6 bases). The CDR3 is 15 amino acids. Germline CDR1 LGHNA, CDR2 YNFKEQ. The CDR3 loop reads CASSQDLGAFEKLFF. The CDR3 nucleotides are TGCGCCAGCAGCCAAGATCTGGGGGCATTTGAAAAACTGTTTTTT.

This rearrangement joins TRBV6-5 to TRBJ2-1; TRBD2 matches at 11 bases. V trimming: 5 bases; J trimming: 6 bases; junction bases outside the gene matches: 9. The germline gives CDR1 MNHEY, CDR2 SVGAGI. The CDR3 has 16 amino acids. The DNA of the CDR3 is TGTGCCAGCAGTCAAATAGCGGGGGGGACACCCAATGAGCAGTTCTTC. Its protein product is CASSQIAGGTPNEQFF.

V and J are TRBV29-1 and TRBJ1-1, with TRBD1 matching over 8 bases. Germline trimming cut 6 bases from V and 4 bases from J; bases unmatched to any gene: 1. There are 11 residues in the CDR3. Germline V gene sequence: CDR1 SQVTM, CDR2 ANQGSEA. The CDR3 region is CSVDRGTEAFF. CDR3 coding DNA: TGCAGCGTCGACAGGGGCACTGAAGCTTTCTTT.

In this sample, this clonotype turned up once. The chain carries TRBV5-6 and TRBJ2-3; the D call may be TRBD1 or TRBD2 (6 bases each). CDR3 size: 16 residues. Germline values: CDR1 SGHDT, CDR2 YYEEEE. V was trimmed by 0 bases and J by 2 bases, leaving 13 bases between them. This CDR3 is CASSLEWGAHTDTQYF. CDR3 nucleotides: TGTGCCAGCAGCTTGGAATGGGGGGCCCACACAGATACGCAGTATTTT.

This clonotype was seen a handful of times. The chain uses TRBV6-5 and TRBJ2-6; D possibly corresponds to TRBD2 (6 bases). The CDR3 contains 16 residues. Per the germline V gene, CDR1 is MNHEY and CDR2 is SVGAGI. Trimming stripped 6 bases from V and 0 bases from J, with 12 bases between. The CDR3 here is CASRRGIGSGANVLTF. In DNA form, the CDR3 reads TGTGCCAGCAGGCGGGGAATAGGCTCTGGGGCCAACGTCCTGACTTTC.

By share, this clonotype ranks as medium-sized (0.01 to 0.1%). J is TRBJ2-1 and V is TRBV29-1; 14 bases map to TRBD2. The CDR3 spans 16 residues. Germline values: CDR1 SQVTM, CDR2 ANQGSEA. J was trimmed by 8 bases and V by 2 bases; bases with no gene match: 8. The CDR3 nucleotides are TGCAGCGTTGAACAAGCTGGGACTAGCGGGGGTGATGAGCAGTTCTTC. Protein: CSVEQAGTSGGDEQFF.

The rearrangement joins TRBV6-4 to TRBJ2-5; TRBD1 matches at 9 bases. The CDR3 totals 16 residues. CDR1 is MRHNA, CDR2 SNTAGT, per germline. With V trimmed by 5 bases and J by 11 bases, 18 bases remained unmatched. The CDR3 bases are TGTGCCAGCAGTTACCGGGGACAGGGCGTGTCCGATGAGCAGTACTTC. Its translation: CASSYRGQGVSDEQYF.

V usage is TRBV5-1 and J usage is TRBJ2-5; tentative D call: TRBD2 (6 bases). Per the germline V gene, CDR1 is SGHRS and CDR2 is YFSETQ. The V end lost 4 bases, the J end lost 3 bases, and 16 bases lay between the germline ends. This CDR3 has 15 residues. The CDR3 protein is CASSLGGGGKETQYF. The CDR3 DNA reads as TGCGCCAGCAGCCTGGGAGGAGGAGGGAAAGAGACCCAGTACTTC.

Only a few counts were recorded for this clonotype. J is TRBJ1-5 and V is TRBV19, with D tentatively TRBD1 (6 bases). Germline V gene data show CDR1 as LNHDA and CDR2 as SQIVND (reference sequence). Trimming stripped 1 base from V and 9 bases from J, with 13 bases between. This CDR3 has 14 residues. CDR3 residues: CASSIVQGMGPQHF. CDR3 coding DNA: TGTGCCAGTAGTATAGTTCAGGGGATGGGGCCCCAGCATTTT.

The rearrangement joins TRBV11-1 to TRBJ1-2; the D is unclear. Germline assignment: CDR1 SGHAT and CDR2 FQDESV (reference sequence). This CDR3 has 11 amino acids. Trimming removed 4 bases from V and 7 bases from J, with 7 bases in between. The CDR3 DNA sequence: TGTGCCAGCAGCTGGGGTAGTGGCTACACCTTC. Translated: CASSWGSGYTF.

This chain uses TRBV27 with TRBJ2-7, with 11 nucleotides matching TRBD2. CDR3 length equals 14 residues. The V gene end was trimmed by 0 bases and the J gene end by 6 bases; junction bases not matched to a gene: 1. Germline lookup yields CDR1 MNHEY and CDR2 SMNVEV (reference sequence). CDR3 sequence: CASSLSLAGGEQYF. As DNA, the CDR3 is TGTGCCAGCAGTTTATCGCTAGCGGGAGGCGAGCAGTACTTC.

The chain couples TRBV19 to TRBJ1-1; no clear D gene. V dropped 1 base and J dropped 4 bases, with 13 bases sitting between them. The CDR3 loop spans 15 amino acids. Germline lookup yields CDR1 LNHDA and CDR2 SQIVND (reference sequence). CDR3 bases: TGTGCCAGTAGTATAGCGACATGGGGTGGCACTGAAGCTTTCTTT. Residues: CASSIATWGGTEAFF.